This is a list of T cell receptor beta chains from one sample in a study of beta chain features in type 1 diabetes. This table comes from immunoSEQ multiplex PCR, and its TCRdb copy is limited to in-frame clones, with some not included. Of fewer than 65,000 clones listed, about 61% are singletons. The specimen was Tregs from blood. These receptors all stem from a woman between 18 and 29 years old in good health. CDR3s include the opening cysteine and the closing phenylalanine or tryptophan. D genes are given only for firm matches. A clone size is listed for some rows: how often the clone was seen (once, few, many), or a class if it is expanded.

j_gene: TRBJ1-1; abundance: few; v_gene: TRBV5-1; d_gene: -; CDR3nt: TGCGCCAGCAGCTTGGCGAGGGGGAGAATGAGCATGAACACTGAAGCTTTCTTT; CDR3aa: CASSLARGRMSMNTEAFF
j_gene: TRBJ2-1; abundance: once; v_gene: TRBV18; d_gene: TRBD2; CDR3nt: TGTGCCAGCTCACCCCCCCCTAGCGGGAGCTCCTACAATGAGCAGTTCTTC; CDR3aa: CASSPPPSGSSYNEQFF
j_gene: TRBJ1-5; abundance: -; v_gene: TRBV29-1; d_gene: -; CDR3nt: TGCAGCGCTACCTGGGGAGTCGGGGGGCCCCAGCATTTT; CDR3aa: CSATWGVGGPQHF
j_gene: TRBJ1-2; abundance: -; v_gene: TRBV27; d_gene: -; CDR3nt: TGTGCCAGCAGTTCGGGATTTGGTGGCTACACCTTC; CDR3aa: CASSSGFGGYTF
j_gene: TRBJ2-2; abundance: -; v_gene: TRBV7-8; d_gene: TRBD2; CDR3nt: TGTGCCAGCAGCTTAGTTGCCCTAGCGGGAGGGCCAGTAACCGGGGAGCTGTTTTTT; CDR3aa: CASSLVALAGGPVTGELFF
j_gene: TRBJ1-2; abundance: -; v_gene: TRBV4-1; d_gene: TRBD1; CDR3nt: TGCGCCAGCAGCCTGACAGGGATCGGCTATGGCTACACCTTC; CDR3aa: CASSLTGIGYGYTF
j_gene: TRBJ2-1; abundance: -; v_gene: TRBV2; d_gene: -; CDR3nt: TGTGCCAGCACATCCCGCGGAGGGGACGAGCAGTTCTTC; CDR3aa: CASTSRGGDEQFF
j_gene: TRBJ1-1; abundance: -; v_gene: TRBV7-2; d_gene: -; CDR3nt: TGTGCCAGCAGCCGAAGGGGGGGGAACACTGAAGCTTTCTTT; CDR3aa: CASSRRGGNTEAFF
j_gene: TRBJ1-1; abundance: once; v_gene: TRBV5-1; d_gene: -; CDR3nt: TGCGCCAGCAGCTTGACTTTAGACATGAACACTGAAGCTTTCTTT; CDR3aa: CASSLTLDMNTEAFF
j_gene: TRBJ1-2; abundance: -; v_gene: TRBV19; d_gene: -; CDR3nt: TGTGCCAGTAGTCCCCGACAGGTTTTGGGCTACACCTTC; CDR3aa: CASSPRQVLGYTF
j_gene: TRBJ2-1; abundance: -; v_gene: TRBV5-4; d_gene: TRBD2; CDR3nt: TGTGCCAGCAGCTTGCTAGCGGCTAATGAGCAGTTCTTC; CDR3aa: CASSLLAANEQFF
j_gene: TRBJ2-5; abundance: few; v_gene: TRBV5-1; d_gene: -; CDR3nt: TGCGCCAGCAAGGGGCAAGAGACCCAGTACTTC; CDR3aa: CASKGQETQYF
j_gene: TRBJ1-5; abundance: -; v_gene: TRBV30; d_gene: -; CDR3nt: TGTGCCTGGAGTCAATCGGACTATCAGCCCCAGCATTTT; CDR3aa: CAWSQSDYQPQHF
j_gene: TRBJ1-4; abundance: -; v_gene: TRBV4-1; d_gene: -; CDR3nt: TGCGCCAGCAGCCAAGATTGGGCGAGGGCTAATGAAAAACTGTTTTTT; CDR3aa: CASSQDWARANEKLFF
j_gene: TRBJ2-3; abundance: few; v_gene: TRBV5-1; d_gene: -; CDR3nt: TGCGCCAGCAGCTTGGCGGGAGGCACAGATACGCAGTATTTT; CDR3aa: CASSLAGGTDTQYF
j_gene: TRBJ1-5; abundance: -; v_gene: TRBV4-1; d_gene: -; CDR3nt: TGCGCCAGCAGCCAAGAAGGGGGTTTGCAGCCCCAGCATTTT; CDR3aa: CASSQEGGLQPQHF
j_gene: TRBJ2-1; abundance: -; v_gene: TRBV7-2; d_gene: TRBD1; CDR3nt: TGTGCCAGCAGCCCGGCGACAGGGGGCCCGACCAAGCAGTTCTTC; CDR3aa: CASSPATGGPTKQFF
j_gene: TRBJ2-2; abundance: -; v_gene: TRBV7-9; d_gene: -; CDR3nt: TGTGCCAGCAGCTTAGGGACAGCGAACACCGGGGAGCTGTTTTTT; CDR3aa: CASSLGTANTGELFF
j_gene: TRBJ1-2; abundance: few; v_gene: TRBV5-1; d_gene: TRBD1; CDR3nt: TGCGCCAGCAGCCGGTCGGACAGGGGAAACTATGGCTACACCTTC; CDR3aa: CASSRSDRGNYGYTF
j_gene: TRBJ1-3; abundance: -; v_gene: TRBV7-6; d_gene: -; CDR3nt: TGTGCCAGCAGCTTACACGAACCAGGTGTTTATGGAAACACCATATATTTT; CDR3aa: CASSLHEPGVYGNTIYF
j_gene: TRBJ1-2; abundance: -; v_gene: TRBV14; d_gene: TRBD1; CDR3nt: TGTGCCAGCAGCCAAGGCGGGACAGTGATTAACTATGGCTACACCTTC; CDR3aa: CASSQGGTVINYGYTF
j_gene: TRBJ2-7; abundance: -; v_gene: TRBV7-3; d_gene: -; CDR3nt: TGTGCCAGCAGCCAGCAGGTCCCCGGCGAGCAGTACTTC; CDR3aa: CASSQQVPGEQYF
j_gene: TRBJ1-2; abundance: -; v_gene: TRBV6-5; d_gene: -; CDR3nt: TGTGCCAGCAGCTTCGACAGGTCGACGGGCTATGGCTACACCTTC; CDR3aa: CASSFDRSTGYGYTF
j_gene: TRBJ2-1; abundance: few; v_gene: TRBV29-1; d_gene: TRBD1; CDR3nt: TGCAGCGGGATCGGGACAGGGCTGTACAATGAGCAGTTCTTC; CDR3aa: CSGIGTGLYNEQFF
j_gene: TRBJ1-2; abundance: few; v_gene: TRBV6-5; d_gene: TRBD1; CDR3nt: TGTGCCAGCAGTCAACAGGGGCTTGCGGGTGGCTACACCTTC; CDR3aa: CASSQQGLAGGYTF
j_gene: TRBJ1-2; abundance: few; v_gene: TRBV30; d_gene: -; CDR3nt: TGTGCCTGGAGTGTAACCCAGGGCTACACCTTC; CDR3aa: CAWSVTQGYTF
j_gene: TRBJ1-2; abundance: -; v_gene: TRBV29-1; d_gene: -; CDR3nt: TGCAGCGTTGTTAGCGGTACCTATGGCTACACCTTC; CDR3aa: CSVVSGTYGYTF
j_gene: TRBJ2-3; abundance: -; v_gene: TRBV6-5; d_gene: -; CDR3nt: TGTGCCAGCAGTCTGGACACCTCTAGCACAGATACGCAGTATTTT; CDR3aa: CASSLDTSSTDTQYF
j_gene: TRBJ1-1; abundance: -; v_gene: TRBV7-9; d_gene: -; CDR3nt: TGTGCCAGCAGCTTAGGTGCGGGGAGCACTGAAGCTTTCTTT; CDR3aa: CASSLGAGSTEAFF
j_gene: TRBJ2-7; abundance: -; v_gene: TRBV9; d_gene: -; CDR3nt: TGTGCCAGCAGCGTAGGTGGGGCAGAGAGCCTATACGAGCAGTACTTC; CDR3aa: CASSVGGAESLYEQYF
j_gene: TRBJ1-2; abundance: -; v_gene: TRBV6-5; d_gene: -; CDR3nt: TGTGCCAGCAGTTTACTGGGGCATGGCTACACCTTC; CDR3aa: CASSLLGHGYTF
j_gene: TRBJ1-2; abundance: -; v_gene: TRBV5-1; d_gene: -; CDR3nt: TGCGCCAGCAGCACCCTCGGGGGGACATATGGCTACACCTTC; CDR3aa: CASSTLGGTYGYTF
j_gene: TRBJ1-2; abundance: -; v_gene: TRBV6-5; d_gene: -; CDR3nt: TGTGCCAGCAGTTACTTTAACAGGGTGGGTGGCTACACCTTC; CDR3aa: CASSYFNRVGGYTF
j_gene: TRBJ1-2; abundance: -; v_gene: TRBV18; d_gene: -; CDR3nt: TGTGCCAGCTCACCACCGATTGCGGGGGAGAGCTATGGCTACACCTTC; CDR3aa: CASSPPIAGESYGYTF
j_gene: TRBJ2-1; abundance: -; v_gene: TRBV7-8; d_gene: -; CDR3nt: TGTGCCAGCAGCTTAGCTTTCGGGGGAAGATGGGGGACGGGTGAGCAGTTCTTC; CDR3aa: CASSLAFGGRWGTGEQFF
j_gene: TRBJ2-7; abundance: -; v_gene: TRBV7-8; d_gene: -; CDR3nt: TGTGCCAGCAGCTACAGTCACACAGGATCCTCCTACGAGCAGTACTTC; CDR3aa: CASSYSHTGSSYEQYF
j_gene: TRBJ1-2; abundance: -; v_gene: TRBV19; d_gene: TRBD1; CDR3nt: TGTGCCAGTGTTACAGGGGTTGGATACTATGGCTACACCTTC; CDR3aa: CASVTGVGYYGYTF
j_gene: TRBJ1-2; abundance: -; v_gene: TRBV2; d_gene: -; CDR3nt: TGTGCCAGCAGTGTCCGACAGGCTAACTATGGCTACACCTTC; CDR3aa: CASSVRQANYGYTF
j_gene: TRBJ1-1; abundance: -; v_gene: TRBV19; d_gene: TRBD1; CDR3nt: TGTGCCAGTAGTGCCGACAGGGCAGGACGGGCTTTCTTT; CDR3aa: CASSADRAGRAFF